One and the same sample provided the 26 T cell receptor beta chains below, sequenced in a study of long-term antiretroviral therapy in people with HIV. The assay, immunoSEQ v3.0, was run at survey level. Profiling relied on immunoSEQ multiplex PCR, and the TCRdb table lists in-frame clones only, not all of them. The table includes 10,000 to 14,000 clones, 85% to 90% detected once. Sequenced material: unsorted PBMCs, taken 0.2 years before starting antiretroviral therapy. The receptors were sampled from a woman aged 40 to 55 with HIV.

The V call is TRBV4-3, the J call TRBJ1-6; TRBD1 is a possible D gene (5 bases). Trimming removed 0 bases at V and 2 bases at J, with 20 bases between. Germline CDR1 LGHNA, CDR2 YSLEER. This CDR3 has 20 residues. The CDR3 nucleotides are TGCGCCAGCAGCCAAGATAGGTTGATAGGGGCCCCTCCCTATAATTCACCCCTCCACTTT. Amino acids: CASSQDRLIGAPPYNSPLHF.

The rearrangement joins TRBV6-5 to TRBJ1-1; D might be TRBD1 (6 bases). The CDR3 sequence is 16 residues long. Between the trimmed V and J ends, which lost 0 bases and 2 bases, there was a span of 13 bases. The germline V gene encodes CDR1 MNHEY and CDR2 SVGAGI. The DNA of the CDR3 is TGTGCCAGCAGTTACTCTTGGACAGTATCTAACACTGAAGCTTTCTTT. It codes for CASSYSWTVSNTEAFF.

This clone was seen a handful of times. The chain has TRBV30 and TRBJ1-5; D may be TRBD1 (5 bases). Germline loops: CDR1 GTSNPN, CDR2 SVGIG (reference sequence). The CDR3 loop spans 14 amino acids. V was trimmed by 0 bases and J by 6 bases, leaving 12 bases between them. This CDR3 is CAWSVRGRGQPQHF. In DNA form, the CDR3 reads TGTGCCTGGAGTGTACGAGGAAGGGGTCAGCCCCAGCATTTT. The full variable domain, its missing parts supplied by reference TRBV30 and TRBJ1-5, is SQTIHQWPATLVQPVGSPLSLECTVEGTSNPNLYWYRQAAGRGLQLLFYSVGIGQISSEVPQNLSASRPQDRQFILSSKKLLLSDSGFYLCAWSVRGRGQPQHFGDGTRLSIL.

The V call is TRBV19, the J call TRBJ1-1; perhaps TRBD1 as D (6 bases). CDR3 length: 16 residues. In germline, CDR1 is LNHDA, CDR2 SQIVND (reference sequence). Trimming took 2 bases from V and 3 from J, leaving 16 bases between them. The DNA of the CDR3 is TGTGCCAGTAGTATATCTCGGGGGGGGCAAGACACTGAAGCTTTCTTT. Protein product: CASSISRGGQDTEAFF.

V is TRBV9 and J is TRBJ2-2; D not resolved. This CDR3 has 15 residues. With 6 bases removed from V and 0 bases from J, the gap between germline ends came to 12 bases. Per germline, CDR1 SGDLS and CDR2 YYNGEE. The CDR3, as DNA: TGTGCCAGCACCCCCTGGGCTACGAACACCGGGGAGCTGTTTTTT. This gives the protein CASTPWATNTGELFF.

V and J are TRBV18 and TRBJ2-1; D is unresolved. Per germline, CDR1 KGHSH and CDR2 LQKENI. Trimming pared 0 bases from V and 9 bases from J, leaving 9 bases between. This CDR3 is built from 13 residues. DNA of the CDR3: TGTGCCAGCTCACCACCGTTCCTAGGTGAGCAGTTCTTC. Its translation: CASSPPFLGEQFF.

This clone was seen only once. J is TRBJ1-2 and V is TRBV7-2; 9 nucleotides line up with TRBD1. J lost 0 bases, V lost 1 base, and 6 bases had no gene match. The CDR3 totals 17 residues. Germline loops: CDR1 SGHTA, CDR2 FQGNSA. DNA of the CDR3: TGTGCCAGCAGCTTAGGACACGGGACAGGGACTAACTATGGCTACACCTTC. The encoded protein is CASSLGHGTGTNYGYTF.

This rearrangement joins TRBV15 to TRBJ2-7; the D gene is possibly TRBD1 (6 bases). Trimming took 2 bases from V and 3 from J, leaving 14 bases between them. The germline V gene encodes CDR1 LNHNV and CDR2 YYDKDF (reference sequence). This CDR3 is 15 amino acids long. The CDR3: CATSRQGTVIYEQYF. CDR3 DNA sequence: TGTGCCACCAGCAGACAGGGGACGGTGATCTACGAGCAGTACTTC.

This clone was counted between two and nine times. The rearrangement joins TRBV4-1 to TRBJ2-7; 11 bases match TRBD1. The V and J ends lost 1 base and 6 bases, in that order; junction bases with no gene match: 2. The CDR3 has 14 amino acids. Germline-derived CDR1 and CDR2 are MGHRA and YSYEKL. CDR3 in DNA: TGCGCCAGCAGCCAAGCTGGGACAGGGGGCGAGCAGTACTTC. Its protein product is CASSQAGTGGEQYF.

The V call is TRBV27, the J call TRBJ1-5; perhaps TRBD1 as D (6 bases). The CDR3 extends over 15 amino acids. Germline assignment: CDR1 MNHEY and CDR2 SMNVEV (reference sequence). V lost 4 bases, J lost 5 bases, and 15 bases lay in between. In DNA, the CDR3 is TGTGCCAGCAGTTCCCTCGGGACACCCTATCAGCCCCAGCATTTT. The encoded protein is CASSSLGTPYQPQHF.

The gene calls are TRBV30 and TRBJ1-6; TRBD1 agrees at 10 bases. V lost 5 bases and J lost 9; bases outside the gene matches: 22. CDR3 length: 19 residues. In germline, CDR1 is GTSNPN, CDR2 SVGIG (reference sequence). The CDR3 bases are TGTGCCTGGGACAAACCGGGACAGGGGTCTGAATGGCGGGGTTCACCCCTCCACTTT. Protein product: CAWDKPGQGSEWRGSPLHF.

The chain employs TRBV10-3 and TRBJ2-2; D is ambiguous. The CDR3 loop spans 12 amino acids. The V end was cut by 9 bases, the J end by 7 bases, with 12 bases between. The germline CDR1 and CDR2 sequences are ENHRY and SYGVKD. The CDR3 loop is CAIDKGGGELFF. CDR3 DNA sequence: TGTGCCATTGATAAGGGTGGCGGGGAGCTGTTTTTT.

The rearrangement joins TRBV4-3 to TRBJ1-2; 9 bases line up with TRBD1. With V trimmed by 4 bases and J by 8 bases, 5 bases remained unmatched. This CDR3 comprises 13 residues. CDR1 LGHNA and CDR2 YSLEER come from the germline V gene. CDR3 sequence (DNA): TGCGCCAGCAGCCTCACAGGGGGCGAAGGCTACACCTTC. It specifies CASSLTGGEGYTF.

The chain has TRBV29-1 and TRBJ2-7; perhaps TRBD1 as D (6 bases). This CDR3 region has 13 residues. CDR1 SQVTM and CDR2 ANQGSEA come from the germline V gene. Trimming took off 3 bases at V and 6 bases at J, with 15 bases between the two ends. Here the CDR3 reads CSVERPGTFEQYF. The CDR3, as DNA: TGCAGCGTTGAGCGGCCAGGGACATTCGAGCAGTACTTC.

This chain links TRBV18 with TRBJ1-1; D not certain. This CDR3 region has 15 residues. CDR1 is KGHSH and CDR2 is LQKENI in the germline V gene. V was pared by 3 bases and J by 3 bases, with 14 bases between. DNA for the CDR3: TGTGCCAGCTCACCCGATCGGATGCGGGACACTGAAGCTTTCTTT. Protein sequence: CASSPDRMRDTEAFF.

This clone was observed a single time. This sequence joins TRBV7-2 and TRBJ1-2, with TRBD1 as a possible D gene (5 bases). This CDR3 has 14 amino acids. Trimming left V 6 bases short and J 6 bases short, with 17 bases between. Germline CDR1 reads SGHTA; CDR2 reads FQGNSA. The CDR3 DNA sequence: TGTGCCAGCAGAACCCCCGGGACGTCGAATGGCTACACCTTC. Its protein product is CASRTPGTSNGYTF.

The chain uses TRBV19 and TRBJ1-2; 8 nucleotides match TRBD1. This CDR3 region has 16 residues. The germline V gene has CDR1 LNHDA and CDR2 SQIVND (reference sequence). After removal of 4 bases from V and 4 bases from J, the junction contained 11 bases not matched to a gene. The CDR3 here is CASSKPGQGIPYGYTF. The CDR3 nucleotides read TGTGCCAGTAGTAAACCCGGACAGGGCATCCCCTATGGCTACACCTTC.

The J gene is TRBJ2-3, the V gene TRBV21-1; the table's D call of TRBD2 was not tested on the DNA. TRBV21-1 is a pseudogene segment. The CDR3 covers 15 residues. CDR3 sequence (DNA): TGTGCCAGCAGCCTTCGGGGGGAGAGCACAGATACGCAGTATTTT. It translates to CASSLRGESTDTQYF.

This chain joins TRBV19 and TRBJ1-2, with D uncertain. The ends were cut back, 1 base at V and 2 bases at J, with 11 bases in the middle. The CDR3 is made up of 15 amino acids. The germline CDR1 and CDR2 sequences are LNHDA and SQIVND (reference sequence). The CDR3 DNA reads as TGTGCCAGTAGTATAGGTCCCACTTCCAACTATGGCTACACCTTC. Its protein product is CASSIGPTSNYGYTF.

This clone has only one observation. The genes are TRBV21-1 and TRBJ1-3. TRBV21-1 represents a pseudogene. The length of the CDR3 is 19 residues. The CDR3, as DNA: TGTGCCAGCAGCACGGTAAATTTTTGTCCGGGACGCTCTGGAAACACCATATATTTT. Protein sequence: CASSTVNFCPGRSGNTIYF.

The CDR3 region is CASGPGTLGDEKLFF. In DNA form, the CDR3 reads TGTGCTAGTGGGCCGGGGACCTTGGGGGATGAAAAACTGTTTTTT. The J gene is TRBJ1-4, the V gene TRBV12-5; a possible D gene is TRBD1 (5 bases). Looked up from germline, CDR1 is LGHNT and CDR2 is FRNRAP. This CDR3 contains 15 residues. V shed 6 bases and J shed 6 bases, with 17 bases lying between them.

The chain carries TRBV18 and TRBJ1-1, with unresolved D. This CDR3 contains 14 residues. The germline gives CDR1 KGHSH, CDR2 LQKENI. V was cut by 1 base and J by 0 bases, with 6 bases left in between. The CDR3 spells CASSPQSMNTEAFF. The CDR3, as DNA: TGTGCCAGCTCACCACAGAGCATGAACACTGAAGCTTTCTTT. Filled out from reference TRBV18 and TRBJ1-1, the complete variable domain reads NAGVMQNPRHLVRRRGQEARLRCSPMKGHSHVYWYRQLPEEGLKFMVYLQKENIIDESGMPKERFSAEFPKEGPSILRIQQVVRGDSAAYFCASSPQSMNTEAFFGQGTRLTVV.

On this clone: The junction does not match germline at one end; this may be a read error. V usage is TRBV7-2 and J usage is TRBJ1-1, with D maybe TRBD1 (6 bases). The CDR3 is 13 residues long. Germline loops: CDR1 SGHTA, CDR2 FQGNSA. In DNA, the CDR3 is TGTGCCAGCAGGTTAGGGGGGAACACTGAAGCTTTCTTT. The encoded protein is CASRLGGNTEAFF. The whole variable domain, remainder taken from reference TRBV7-2 and TRBJ1-1, is GAGVSQSPSNKVTEKGKDVELRCDPISGHTALYWYRQSLGQGLEFLIYFQGNSAPDKSGLPSDRFSAERTGGSVSTLTIQRTQQEDSAVYLCASRLGGNTEAFFGQGTRLTVV.

J is TRBJ2-5 and V is TRBV7-2; D gene uncertain. Trimming took off 0 bases at V and 4 bases at J, with 3 bases between the two ends. The CDR3 is made up of 12 amino acids. Germline values: CDR1 SGHTA, CDR2 FQGNSA. CDR3 sequence reads: CASSLAGETQYF. The DNA for the CDR3 is TGTGCCAGCAGCTTAGCGGGAGAGACCCAGTACTTC. Full variable domain (outside the CDR3, taken from reference TRBV7-2 and TRBJ2-5): GAGVSQSPSNKVTEKGKDVELRCDPISGHTALYWYRQSLGQGLEFLIYFQGNSAPDKSGLPSDRFSAERTGGSVSTLTIQRTQQEDSAVYLCASSLAGETQYFGPGTRLLVL.

V is TRBV7-2 and J is TRBJ2-5; D perhaps matches TRBD2 (7 bases). The germline V gene encodes CDR1 SGHTA and CDR2 FQGNSA. The germline V and J ends were trimmed by 4 bases and 5 bases, with 17 bases remaining between them. The CDR3 contains 15 residues. The CDR3 here is CASSSWGGAGETQYF. CDR3 DNA: TGTGCCAGCAGCTCCTGGGGGGGCGCGGGGGAGACCCAGTACTTC.

The count of this clone is one. This chain joins TRBV27 and TRBJ1-5, with D possibly TRBD1 on 5 matching bases. V gave up 6 bases and J gave up 6 bases, with 24 bases separating them. CDR1 is MNHEY, CDR2 SMNVEV, per germline (reference sequence). This CDR3 contains 17 residues. CDR3 protein: CASRDDTKGRQGQPQHF. The CDR3 nucleotides are TGTGCCAGCAGGGACGACACTAAGGGGCGGCAGGGTCAGCCCCAGCATTTT.